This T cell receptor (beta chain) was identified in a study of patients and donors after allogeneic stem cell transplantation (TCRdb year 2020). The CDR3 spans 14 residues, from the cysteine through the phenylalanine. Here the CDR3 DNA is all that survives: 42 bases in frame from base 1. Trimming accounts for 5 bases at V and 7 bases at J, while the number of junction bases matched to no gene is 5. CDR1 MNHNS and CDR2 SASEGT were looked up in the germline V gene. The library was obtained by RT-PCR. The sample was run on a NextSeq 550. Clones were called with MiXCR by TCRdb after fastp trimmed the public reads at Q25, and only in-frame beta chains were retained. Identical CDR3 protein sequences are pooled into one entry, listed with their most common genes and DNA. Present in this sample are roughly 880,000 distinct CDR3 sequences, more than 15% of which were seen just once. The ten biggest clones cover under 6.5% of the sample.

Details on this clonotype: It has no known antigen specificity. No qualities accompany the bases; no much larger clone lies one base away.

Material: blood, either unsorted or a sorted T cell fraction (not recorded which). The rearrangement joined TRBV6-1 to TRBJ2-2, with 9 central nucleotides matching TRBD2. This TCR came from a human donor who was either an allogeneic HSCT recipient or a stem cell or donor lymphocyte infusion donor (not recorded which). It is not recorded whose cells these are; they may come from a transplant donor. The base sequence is TGTGCCAGCAGTCCTAGCGGGGCCAGCGGGGAGCTGTTTTTT. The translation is CASSPSGASGELFF.